This T cell receptor beta chain was found in a study of blood T cell repertoires in COVID-19. Study as a whole: Italy, Spain and the United States were the sources of the convalescent and acute COVID-19 samples.

Participants spanned ages roughly 18 to 95 years and resided in roughly 22 US areas. CDR3 length: 20 residues. CDR1 is LNHDA, CDR2 SQIVND, per germline (reference sequence). V was pared by 3 bases and J by 2 bases, with 26 bases between. This table comes from immunoSEQ multiplex PCR, and its TCRdb copy is limited to in-frame clones, with some not included. This sample yields some 200,000 clones, of which roughly 85% are seen a single time; over 3% belongs to the top ten. The sequenced sample consisted of PBMCs or T cells enriched from blood (not recorded which). The TCR comes from a woman in her forties with acute COVID-19. The chain uses TRBV19 and TRBJ1-5; a weak D match, TRBD1 (6 bases). The CDR3 DNA reads as TGTGCCAGTAGTATCTCCCTTGGTCGGGGGGGGCAGGCGGGCAATCAGCCCCAGCATTTT. Residues: CASSISLGRGGQAGNQPQHF.